A single sample is the source of the 30 T cell receptor beta chains below, sequenced in a study of neurological immune-mediated disorders. MiXCR, run by TCRdb on the 5' RACE reads, gives a single entry per CDR3 protein. The sample has 50,000 or so distinct CDR3 sequences; roughly 15% are singletons. The sequenced sample was PBMCs. The receptors were sampled from a man aged 60 to 69 in good health.

This clonotype was seen repeatedly, ten times or more. J is TRBJ2-1 and V is TRBV12-3 or TRBV12-4; D is perhaps TRBD2 (5 bases). V was trimmed by 3 bases and J by 6 bases, leaving 15 bases between them. The CDR3 is made up of 15 amino acids. The CDR3 protein is CASSLGNPTSNEQFF. The CDR3, as DNA: TGTGCCAGCAGTTTGGGAAACCCTACTAGCAATGAGCAGTTCTTC.

This sequence joins TRBV7-6 and TRBJ2-5; D gene uncertain. V dropped 1 base and J dropped 2 bases, with 8 bases sitting between them. Germline assignment: CDR1 SGHVS and CDR2 FNYEAQ. The CDR3 length is 14 residues. CDR3 residues: CASSLVYRQETQYF. The CDR3 region has the DNA TGTGCCAGCAGCTTAGTTTACAGACAAGAGACCCAGTACTTC.

Ten or more counts support this clonotype. The chain recombines TRBV9 with TRBJ2-7; TRBD1 matches 10 bases. This CDR3 spans 17 amino acids. The germline V gene encodes CDR1 SGDLS and CDR2 YYNGEE. Unmatched junction bases numbered 14, after V lost 4 bases and J lost 4 bases. The CDR3 nucleotides are TGTGCCAGCAGCCCGCAATTTGGGACAGGGGATCGATACGAGCAGTACTTC. Its translation is CASSPQFGTGDRYEQYF.

About this clonotype itself: This may arise from a read error, as a much more abundant clone is one base away. The V gene is TRBV5-4, the J gene TRBJ1-4, with a tentative D call TRBD1 (5 bases). This CDR3 has 16 residues. V lost 8 bases and J lost 7, with 24 bases in between. CDR1 and CDR2 from the germline V gene are SGHNT and YYREEE (reference sequence). The CDR3 DNA reads as TGTGCCAGAAGCCGATCAGGAGGGGCGAGCGGTGAAAAACTGTTTTTT. It codes for CARSRSGGASGEKLFF.

This clonotype was seen ten or more times. The chain couples TRBV7-3 to TRBJ2-2; TRBD2 is a possible D gene (6 bases). This CDR3 contains 15 residues. The V gene's germline CDR1 is SGHTA and CDR2 FQGTGA. V gave up 2 bases and J gave up 2 bases, with 9 bases separating them. This CDR3 reads CASSLGSGNTGELFF. CDR3 coding DNA: TGTGCCAGCAGCTTAGGTAGCGGAAACACCGGGGAGCTGTTTTTT.

This clonotype was counted at least ten times. The J gene is TRBJ2-5, the V gene TRBV5-1; TRBD1 matches at 7 bases. The CDR3 spans 15 residues. Trimming cost V 4 bases and J 2 bases; bases outside gene matches: 8. CDR1 SGHRS and CDR2 YFSETQ come from the germline V gene. CDR3 DNA sequence: TGCGCCAGCAGCCCTGGGACAGCGGTACAAGAGACCCAGTACTTC. Encoded protein: CASSPGTAVQETQYF.

This clonotype was observed at least ten times. The V and J genes are TRBV4-3 and TRBJ2-2, with D perhaps TRBD2 (6 bases). Germline V gene sequence: CDR1 LGHNA, CDR2 YSLEER. The ends were cut back, 1 base at V and 7 bases at J, with 13 bases in the middle. There are 15 residues in the CDR3. For the CDR3, the DNA is TGCGCCAGCAGCCAAGTCGGAGGGGCGGTCGGGGAGCTGTTTTTT. Translation gives CASSQVGGAVGELFF.

This clonotype was recorded at least ten times. The V gene is TRBV6-5, the J gene TRBJ1-1, with D possibly being TRBD1 (5 bases). CDR1 and CDR2 from the germline V gene are MNHEY and SVGAGI. V was trimmed by 2 bases and J by 1 base, leaving 8 bases between them. This CDR3 contains 14 residues. CDR3: CASSYRGANTEAFF. As DNA, the CDR3 is TGTGCCAGCAGTTACAGGGGAGCGAACACTGAAGCTTTCTTT.

This clonotype was seen repeatedly, ten times or more. V usage is TRBV20-1 and J usage is TRBJ2-7; TRBD1 might be the D (7 bases). CDR1 and CDR2 (germline): DFQATT, SNEGSKA (reference sequence). CDR3 size: 13 residues. Trimming shortened V by 4 bases and J by 6 bases, and 16 bases separated the two germline ends. The CDR3 region is CSATGGPRSEQYF. For the CDR3, the DNA is TGCAGTGCTACAGGGGGGCCAAGAAGCGAGCAGTACTTC.

The rearrangement links TRBV10-3 to TRBJ2-7, with 7 bases lining up with TRBD1. Germline V gene sequence: CDR1 ENHRY, CDR2 SYGVKD. The V and J ends lost 6 bases and 5 bases, in that order; junction bases with no gene match: 4. This CDR3 has 12 residues. CDR3 sequence reads: CAIRDRLNEQYF. In DNA form, the CDR3 reads TGTGCCATCAGGGACAGGTTAAACGAGCAGTACTTC.

In its sample, this clonotype was seen many times. The chain combines TRBV3-1 with TRBJ1-6, with TRBD1 matching 11 bases. Germline V gene sequence: CDR1 LGHDT, CDR2 YNNKEL (reference sequence). This CDR3 has 17 residues. Trimming cost V 3 bases and J 10 bases; bases outside gene matches: 11. The CDR3 bases are TGTGCCAGCAGCCAGGAATCAGGACAGGGGGCTAGATCACCCCTCCACTTT. Its translation: CASSQESGQGARSPLHF.

As concerns this clonotype: A much more abundant neighbour one base away suggests this may be a read error. The chain has TRBV20-1 and TRBJ2-1; TRBD1 aligns across 9 bases. This CDR3 spans 13 amino acids. The germline V gene encodes CDR1 DFQATT and CDR2 SNEGSKA (reference sequence). V shed 8 bases, J shed 8 bases, and the junction held 10 bases outside the gene matches. The CDR3 DNA reads TGCAGTACCAGCGGGACAGGGCTTGATGAGCAGTTCTTC. Residues: CSTSGTGLDEQFF.

This clonotype appeared many times. This sequence joins TRBV12-3 or TRBV12-4 and TRBJ1-1; 7 positions match TRBD1. V shed 6 bases and J 3 bases; nucleotides not matched to a gene: 7. CDR3 size: 14 residues. In DNA form, the CDR3 reads TGTGCCAGCAGCACCACAGGGGAGGACACTGAAGCTTTCTTT. Translation gives CASSTTGEDTEAFF.

This clonotype was picked up many times. The junction and the germline gene differ at one end; a read error may be behind it. The chain carries TRBV5-1 and TRBJ2-7; 7 bases are a match to TRBD2. From germline, CDR1 is SGHRS and CDR2 YFSETQ. The CDR3 contains 15 residues. The CDR3 nucleotides are TGCGTCAGCAGGGCCCTCGCGGGGAGGGCTGACGAGCAGTACTTC. This translates into CVSRALAGRADEQYF.

This clonotype was recorded many times. The chain uses TRBV28 and TRBJ2-2, with 15 positions matching TRBD2. The CDR3 length is 18 residues. Germline-derived CDR1 and CDR2 are MDHEN and SYDVKM. After removal of 5 bases from V and 3 bases from J, the junction contained 7 bases not matched to a gene. Written as DNA, the CDR3 is TGTGCCAGCAGTCGCGGACTAGCGGGAGGGCTGGACACCGGGGAGCTGTTTTTT. It translates to CASSRGLAGGLDTGELFF.

The chain uses TRBV5-1 and TRBJ1-1; 8 bases are a match to TRBD1. The junction had 6 bases not matched to a gene; V was cut back by 4 bases and J by 1 base. CDR1 and CDR2 from the germline V gene are SGHRS and YFSETQ. The CDR3 sequence is 15 residues long. CDR3 coding DNA: TGCGCCAGCAGCCCGCATCAGGGGGCGAACACTGAAGCTTTCTTT. It yields the protein CASSPHQGANTEAFF.

The sample holds many counts of this clonotype. This rearrangement joins TRBV5-1 to TRBJ2-1, with 7 bases that match TRBD2. Germline V gene data show CDR1 as SGHRS and CDR2 as YFSETQ. The CDR3 is 16 residues long. V shed 0 bases and J 0 bases; nucleotides not matched to a gene: 3. The CDR3 loop is CASSLVLAGSYNEQFF. CDR3 sequence (DNA): TGCGCCAGCAGCTTGGTGTTAGCGGGCTCCTACAATGAGCAGTTCTTC.

This clonotype has at least ten counts. This chain connects TRBV7-8 to TRBJ2-2; 9 nucleotides match TRBD2. The CDR3 length is 19 residues. Germline assignment: CDR1 SGHVS and CDR2 FQNEAQ. V shed 2 bases and J 4 bases; nucleotides not matched to a gene: 14. CDR3 sequence reads: CASSLRLREGQRGTGELFF. CDR3 DNA: TGTGCCAGCAGCTTACGATTGCGGGAGGGCCAAAGGGGCACCGGGGAGCTGTTTTTT.

This clonotype has a count of ten or more. V is TRBV15 and J is TRBJ2-1; tentatively, D is TRBD1 or TRBD2 (5 bases each). The CDR3 loop spans 12 amino acids. Trimming took off 5 bases at V and 15 bases at J, with 17 bases between the two ends. Germline loops: CDR1 LNHNV, CDR2 YYDKDF (reference sequence). CDR3 nucleotide sequence: TGTGCCACCAGCGAGCCCCAGGGCGGGCCGTTCTTC. Translated, it gives CATSEPQGGPFF.

This rearrangement joins TRBV6-6 to TRBJ1-4; TRBD1 aligns across 9 bases. The germline gives CDR1 MNHNY, CDR2 SVGAGI (reference sequence). V shed 5 bases, J shed 8 bases, and the junction held 9 bases outside the gene matches. CDR3 length: 15 residues. In nucleotides, the CDR3 is TGTGCCAGCAGTCTGACAGGGGGTTCGGGGGAAAAACTGTTTTTT. The encoded protein is CASSLTGGSGEKLFF.

Only one count was recorded for this clonotype. The CDR3 loop is CASSRLIGQDYEQYF. The CDR3 bases are TGCGCCAGCAGCCGCCTAATTGGACAGGACTACGAGCAGTACTTC. The chain is built from TRBV4-1 and TRBJ2-7; 7 bases fit TRBD1. The trim removed 4 bases at V and 3 bases at J, leaving 9 bases unmatched. Germline V gene data show CDR1 as MGHRA and CDR2 as YSYEKL. The CDR3 spans 15 residues.

The chain carries TRBV6-2 or TRBV6-3 and TRBJ2-1, with 9 positions matching TRBD2. The length of the CDR3 is 15 residues. Unmatched junction bases numbered 10, after V lost 6 bases and J lost 7 bases. CDR1 is MNHEY and CDR2 is SVGEGT in the germline V gene. The CDR3 spells CASRQYSGSRNEQFF. CDR3 DNA sequence: TGTGCCAGCAGACAATATAGCGGGAGTAGGAATGAGCAGTTCTTC.

By share, this clonotype counts as medium-sized (0.01 to 0.1%). The chain has TRBV20-1 and TRBJ2-7; 7 bases line up with TRBD1. The CDR3 is 13 amino acids. Germline-derived CDR1 and CDR2 are DFQATT and SNEGSKA (reference sequence). CDR3 in amino acids: CNPRLRGFYEQYF. The CDR3 DNA reads TGCAATCCCCGCCTCAGGGGGTTTTACGAGCAGTACTTC.

This clonotype was seen ten or more times. The V gene is TRBV12-3 or TRBV12-4, the J gene TRBJ2-5; D might be TRBD1 (6 bases). The germline V and J ends were trimmed by 4 bases and 3 bases, with 15 bases remaining between them. The CDR3 totals 15 residues. CDR3 bases: TGTGCCAGCAGTTCCTACCGGGACACTAAAGAGACCCAGTACTTC. As protein: CASSSYRDTKETQYF.

This clonotype came up many times. The rearrangement links TRBV20-1 to TRBJ2-1; no firm D call. Germline loops: CDR1 DFQATT, CDR2 SNEGSKA (reference sequence). Trimming cost V 7 bases and J 7 bases, with 11 bases left between them. The CDR3 has 11 residues. This chain's CDR3 is CSVERRNEQFF. DNA of the CDR3: TGCAGTGTGGAGAGACGGAATGAGCAGTTCTTC.

This clonotype was counted ten times or more. The rearrangement joins TRBV5-1 to TRBJ1-2; 7 bases line up with TRBD1. The ends lost 1 base at V and 0 bases at J; junction bases unmatched: 6. Per germline, CDR1 SGHRS and CDR2 YFSETQ. The CDR3 runs to 16 residues. CDR3 region: CASSLRDRSPNYGYTF. The CDR3 DNA is TGCGCCAGCAGCTTGCGGGACAGATCCCCTAACTATGGCTACACCTTC.

The chain joins TRBV7-3 to TRBJ2-1; 8 positions agree with TRBD2. The CDR3 has 15 residues. Germline CDR1 and CDR2: SGHTA and FQGTGA. V shed 3 bases, J shed 9 bases, and the junction held 10 bases outside the gene matches. CDR3 bases: TGTGCCAGCAGCTTGGAAGGACTAGCTTTCGGTGAGCAGTTCTTC. As protein: CASSLEGLAFGEQFF.

Ten or more counts support this clonotype. The rearrangement links TRBV12-3 or TRBV12-4 to TRBJ2-3; 13 bases match TRBD2. This CDR3 is built from 16 residues. Losses at the gene ends were 6 bases for V and 3 bases for J; bases not matched to a gene: 6. CDR3 coding DNA: TGTGCCAGCAGCCCGGGACTAGCGGGAATGACAGATACGCAGTATTTT. Its translation: CASSPGLAGMTDTQYF.

This clonotype appeared many times. The rearrangement links TRBV7-2 to TRBJ2-7; 7 positions match TRBD1. V shed 5 bases and J 3 bases; nucleotides not matched to a gene: 7. Germline CDR1 and CDR2: SGHTA and FQGNSA. This CDR3 is 14 amino acids long. The chain's CDR3 is CASSPRQGSYEQYF. CDR3 coding DNA: TGTGCCAGCAGCCCTAGACAGGGCAGCTACGAGCAGTACTTC. The whole variable domain, filled in from reference TRBV7-2 and TRBJ2-7, reads GAGVSQSPSNKVTEKGKDVELRCDPISGHTALYWYRQSLGQGLEFLIYFQGNSAPDKSGLPSDRFSAERTGGSVSTLTIQRTQQEDSAVYLCASSPRQGSYEQYFGPGTRLTVT.

This clonotype was seen many times. The CDR3 reads CASRGDAYNEQFF. The CDR3 DNA sequence: TGCGCCAGCAGGGGGGACGCCTACAATGAGCAGTTCTTC. This chain connects TRBV5-1 to TRBJ2-1, with D perhaps TRBD1 or TRBD2 (5 bases each). Germline-derived CDR1 and CDR2 are SGHRS and YFSETQ. Trimming pared 5 bases from V and 2 bases from J, leaving 8 bases between. The CDR3 is made up of 13 amino acids. The full variable domain, its missing parts supplied by reference TRBV5-1 and TRBJ2-1, is KAGVTQTPRYLIKTRGQQVTLSCSPISGHRSVSWYQQTPGQGLQFLFEYFSETQRNKGNFPGRFSGRQFSNSRSEMNVSTLELGDSALYLCASRGDAYNEQFFGPGTRLTVL.